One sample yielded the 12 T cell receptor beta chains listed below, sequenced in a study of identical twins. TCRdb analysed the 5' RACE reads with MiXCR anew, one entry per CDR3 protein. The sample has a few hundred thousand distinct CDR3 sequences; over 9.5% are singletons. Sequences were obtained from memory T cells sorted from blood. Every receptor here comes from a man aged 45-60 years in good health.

The CDR3 DNA sequence: TGTGCCAGCAGCCCCTTCCGGGGGGTTGCTAGCACAGATACGCAGTATTTT. This gives the protein CASSPFRGVASTDTQYF. V is TRBV7-9 and J is TRBJ2-3, with TRBD2 matching 7 bases. This CDR3 has 17 amino acids. Germline V gene data show CDR1 as SEHNR and CDR2 as FQNEAQ (reference sequence). Germline trimming cut 5 bases from V and 0 bases from J; bases unmatched to any gene: 11.

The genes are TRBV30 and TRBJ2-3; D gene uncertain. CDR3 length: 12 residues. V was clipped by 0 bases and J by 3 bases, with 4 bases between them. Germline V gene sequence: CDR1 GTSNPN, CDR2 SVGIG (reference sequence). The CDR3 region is CAWSVQTDTQYF. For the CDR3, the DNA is TGTGCCTGGAGTGTACAGACAGATACGCAGTATTTT.

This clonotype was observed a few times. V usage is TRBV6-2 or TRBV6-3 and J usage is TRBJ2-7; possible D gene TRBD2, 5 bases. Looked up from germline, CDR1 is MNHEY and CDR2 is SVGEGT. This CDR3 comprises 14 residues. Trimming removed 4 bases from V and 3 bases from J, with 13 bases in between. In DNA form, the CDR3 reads TGTGCCAGCAGTTCCACTAGGGCAGTCTACGAGCAGTACTTC. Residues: CASSSTRAVYEQYF.

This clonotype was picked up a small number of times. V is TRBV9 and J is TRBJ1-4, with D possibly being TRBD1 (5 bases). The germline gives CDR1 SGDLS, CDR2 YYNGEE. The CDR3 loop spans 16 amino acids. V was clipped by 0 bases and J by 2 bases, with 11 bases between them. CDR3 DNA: TGTGCCAGCAGCGTAGGCACAGGACGGACTAATGAAAAACTGTTTTTT. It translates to CASSVGTGRTNEKLFF.

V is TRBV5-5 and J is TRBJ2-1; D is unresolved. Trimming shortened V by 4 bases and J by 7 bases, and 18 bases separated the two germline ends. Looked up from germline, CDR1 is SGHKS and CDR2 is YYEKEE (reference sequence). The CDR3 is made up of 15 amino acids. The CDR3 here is CASSRLGGVRNEQFF. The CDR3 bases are TGTGCCAGCAGCCGCTTGGGTGGGGTCCGGAATGAGCAGTTCTTC.

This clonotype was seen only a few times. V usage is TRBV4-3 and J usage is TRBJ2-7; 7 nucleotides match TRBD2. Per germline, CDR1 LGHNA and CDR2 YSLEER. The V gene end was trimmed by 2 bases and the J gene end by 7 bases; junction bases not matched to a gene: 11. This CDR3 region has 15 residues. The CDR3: CASSQSPREGAEQYF. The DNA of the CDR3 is TGCGCCAGCAGCCAATCCCCAAGGGAGGGAGCGGAGCAGTACTTC.

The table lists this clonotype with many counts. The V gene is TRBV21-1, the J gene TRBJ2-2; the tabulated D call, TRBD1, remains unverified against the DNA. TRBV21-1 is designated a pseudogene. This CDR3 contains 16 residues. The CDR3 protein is CASPQPGQTNTGELFF. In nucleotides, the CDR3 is TGTGCCAGTCCGCAACCGGGACAGACGAACACCGGGGAGCTGTTTTTT.

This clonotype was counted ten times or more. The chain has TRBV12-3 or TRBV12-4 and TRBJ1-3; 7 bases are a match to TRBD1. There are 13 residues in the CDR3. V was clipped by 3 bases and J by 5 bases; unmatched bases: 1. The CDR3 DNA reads TGTGCCAGCAGTTTGGGACAGCGAAACACCATATATTTT. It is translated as CASSLGQRNTIYF.

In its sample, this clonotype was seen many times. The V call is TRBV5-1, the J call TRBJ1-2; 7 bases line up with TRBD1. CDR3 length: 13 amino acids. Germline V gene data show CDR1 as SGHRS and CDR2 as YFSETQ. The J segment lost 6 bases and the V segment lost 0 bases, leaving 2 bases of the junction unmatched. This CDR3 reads CASSLGQGNGYTF. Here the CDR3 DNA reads TGCGCCAGCAGCTTGGGACAGGGAAATGGCTACACCTTC.

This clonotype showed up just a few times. The DNA of the CDR3 is TGTGCCAGCAGCTGGGGGACAAAAATTTACGAGCAGTACTTC. As protein: CASSWGTKIYEQYF. The gene calls are TRBV5-5 and TRBJ2-7; D perhaps matches TRBD1 (6 bases). CDR1 and CDR2 from the germline V gene are SGHKS and YYEKEE (reference sequence). CDR3 length equals 14 residues. V was clipped by 3 bases and J by 4 bases, with 14 bases between them.

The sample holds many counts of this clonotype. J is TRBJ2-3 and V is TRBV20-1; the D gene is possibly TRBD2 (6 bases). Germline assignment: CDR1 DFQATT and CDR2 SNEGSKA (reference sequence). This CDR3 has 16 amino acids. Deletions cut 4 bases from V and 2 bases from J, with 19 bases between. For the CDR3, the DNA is TGCAGTGCTACCATCTCCGGGACTCCCCTCACAGATACGCAGTATTTT. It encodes CSATISGTPLTDTQYF.

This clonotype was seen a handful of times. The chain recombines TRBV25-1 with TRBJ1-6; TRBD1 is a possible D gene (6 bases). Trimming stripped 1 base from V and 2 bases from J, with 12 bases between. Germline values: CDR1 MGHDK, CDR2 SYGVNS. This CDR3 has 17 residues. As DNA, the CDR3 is TGTGCCAGCAGTGAATCCGGGAGGGGGGCCTATAATTCACCCCTCCACTTT. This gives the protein CASSESGRGAYNSPLHF.